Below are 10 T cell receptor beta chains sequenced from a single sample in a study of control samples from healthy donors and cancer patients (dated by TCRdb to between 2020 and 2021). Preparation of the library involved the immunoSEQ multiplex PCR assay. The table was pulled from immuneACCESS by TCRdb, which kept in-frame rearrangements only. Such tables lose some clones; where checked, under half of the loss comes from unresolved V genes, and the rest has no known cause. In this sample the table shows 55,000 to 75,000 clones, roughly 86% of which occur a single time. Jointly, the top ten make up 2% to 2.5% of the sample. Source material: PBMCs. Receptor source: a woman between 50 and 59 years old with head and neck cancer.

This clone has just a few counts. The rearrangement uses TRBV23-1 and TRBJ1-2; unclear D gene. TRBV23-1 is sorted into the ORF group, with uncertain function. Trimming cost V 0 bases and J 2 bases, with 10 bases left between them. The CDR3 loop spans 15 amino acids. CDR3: CASSQSLAGNYGYTF. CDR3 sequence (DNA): TGCGCCAGCAGTCAATCGTTAGCAGGAAACTATGGCTACACCTTC.

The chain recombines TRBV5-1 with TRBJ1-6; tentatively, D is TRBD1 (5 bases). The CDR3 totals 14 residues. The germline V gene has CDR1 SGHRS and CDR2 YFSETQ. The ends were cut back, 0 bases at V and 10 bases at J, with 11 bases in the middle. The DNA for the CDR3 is TGCGCCAGCAGCTTGGACGGGGGAGCATCACCCCTCCACTTT. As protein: CASSLDGGASPLHF.

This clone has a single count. In DNA form, the CDR3 reads TGTGCCAGTAGTACCCTAAAATCGGCCCCCACAGATACGCAGTATTTT. Protein product: CASSTLKSAPTDTQYF. The rearrangement joins TRBV19 to TRBJ2-3, with D hard to call. V gave up 4 bases and J gave up 2 bases, with 16 bases separating them. CDR1 and CDR2 (germline): LNHDA, SQIVND (reference sequence). This CDR3 comprises 16 residues. The variable domain in full, with the rest retrieved from reference TRBV19 and TRBJ2-3, is DGGITQSPKYLFRKEGQNVTLSCEQNLNHDAMYWYRQDPGQGLRLIYYSQIVNDFQKGDIAEGYSVSREKKESFPLTVTSAQKNPTAFYLCASSTLKSAPTDTQYFGPGTRLTVL.

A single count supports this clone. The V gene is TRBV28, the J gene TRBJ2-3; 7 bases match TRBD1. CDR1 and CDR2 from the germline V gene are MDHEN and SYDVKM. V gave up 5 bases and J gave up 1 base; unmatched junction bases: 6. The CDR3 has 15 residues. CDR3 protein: CASSLTGQRTDTQYF. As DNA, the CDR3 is TGTGCCAGCAGTCTGACGGGACAGCGCACAGATACGCAGTATTTT.

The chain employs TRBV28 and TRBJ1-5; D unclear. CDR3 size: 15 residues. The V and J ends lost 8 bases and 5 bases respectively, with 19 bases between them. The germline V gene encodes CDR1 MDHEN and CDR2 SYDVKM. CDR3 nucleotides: TGTGCCAGCTGCCTCCCAGGTTTAAGGGATCAGCCCCAGCATTTT. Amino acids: CASCLPGLRDQPQHF.

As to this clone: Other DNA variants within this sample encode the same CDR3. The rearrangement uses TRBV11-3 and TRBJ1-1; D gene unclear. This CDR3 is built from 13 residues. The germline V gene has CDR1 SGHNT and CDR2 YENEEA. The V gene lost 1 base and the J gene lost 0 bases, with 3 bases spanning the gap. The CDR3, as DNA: TGTGCCAGCAGCTTAGCAGTGAACACTGAAGCTTTCTTT. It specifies CASSLAVNTEAFF.

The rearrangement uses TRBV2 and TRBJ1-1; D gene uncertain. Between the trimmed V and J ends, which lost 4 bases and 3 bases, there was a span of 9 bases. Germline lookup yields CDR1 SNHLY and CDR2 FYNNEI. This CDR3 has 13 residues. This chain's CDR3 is CASSVGWDTEAFF. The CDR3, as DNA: TGTGCCAGCAGTGTGGGTTGGGACACTGAAGCTTTCTTT.

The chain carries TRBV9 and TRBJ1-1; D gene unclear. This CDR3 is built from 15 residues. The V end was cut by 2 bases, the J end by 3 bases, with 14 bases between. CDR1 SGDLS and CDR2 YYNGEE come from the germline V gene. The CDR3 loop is CASSVEPELYTEAFF. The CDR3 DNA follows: TGTGCCAGCAGCGTTGAGCCAGAACTATACACTGAAGCTTTCTTT.

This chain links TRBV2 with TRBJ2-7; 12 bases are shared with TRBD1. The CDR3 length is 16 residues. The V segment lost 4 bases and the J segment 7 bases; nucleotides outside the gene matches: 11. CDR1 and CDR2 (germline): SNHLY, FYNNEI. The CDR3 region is CASSGPGTGGGSEQYF. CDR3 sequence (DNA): TGTGCCAGCAGTGGCCCCGGGACAGGGGGCGGGTCGGAGCAGTACTTC.

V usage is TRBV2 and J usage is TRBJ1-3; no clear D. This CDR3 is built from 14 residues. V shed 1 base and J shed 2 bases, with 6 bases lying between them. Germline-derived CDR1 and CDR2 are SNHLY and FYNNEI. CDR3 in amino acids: CASSEGMAGNTIYF. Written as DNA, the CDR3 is TGTGCCAGCAGTGAAGGGATGGCTGGAAACACCATATATTTT.